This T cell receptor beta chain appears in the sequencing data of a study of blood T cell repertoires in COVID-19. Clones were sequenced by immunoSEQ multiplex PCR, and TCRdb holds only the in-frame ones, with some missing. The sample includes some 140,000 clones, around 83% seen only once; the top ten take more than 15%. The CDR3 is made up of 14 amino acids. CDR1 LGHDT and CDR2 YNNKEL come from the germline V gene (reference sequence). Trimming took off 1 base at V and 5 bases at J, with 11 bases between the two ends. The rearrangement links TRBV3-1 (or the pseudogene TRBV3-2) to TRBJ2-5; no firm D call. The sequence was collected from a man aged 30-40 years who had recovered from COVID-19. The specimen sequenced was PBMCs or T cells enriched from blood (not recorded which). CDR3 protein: CASSQATRVETQYF. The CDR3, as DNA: TGTGCCAGCAGCCAAGCTACCCGGGTTGAGACCCAGTACTTC.